These 5 T cell receptor beta chains came from one sample sequenced in a study of PD-1 and CTLA-4 blockade in melanoma. Clones were read by immunoSEQ multiplex PCR, and TCRdb kept only the in-frame ones, dropping some. The sample gives about 32,000 clones, about 88% of which show up once; roughly 6.8% is in the top ten. The sample consisted of CD8+ T cells from peripheral blood, taken from a patient given anti-PD-1 treatment. Receptors originate from a human donor with melanoma.

This clone appeared a single time. This chain links TRBV5-6 with TRBJ1-1, with D maybe TRBD1 (5 bases). Germline lookup yields CDR1 SGHDT and CDR2 YYEEEE. The CDR3 is 15 amino acids. V was shortened by 2 bases and J by 0 bases, with 11 bases between the two germline ends. CDR3: CASSFGEDMNTEAFF. Written as DNA, the CDR3 is TGTGCCAGCAGCTTCGGGGAGGACATGAACACTGAAGCTTTCTTT. Full variable domain (missing parts from reference TRBV5-6 and TRBJ1-1): DAGVTQSPTHLIKTRGQQVTLRCSPKSGHDTVSWYQQALGQGPQFIFQYYEEEERQRGNFPDRFSGHQFPNYSSELNVNALLLGDSALYLCASSFGEDMNTEAFFGQGTRLTVV.

V and J are TRBV19 and TRBJ2-7; either TRBD1 or TRBD2 may fit D (5 bases each). V dropped 3 bases and J dropped 6 bases, with 12 bases sitting between them. CDR1 is LNHDA and CDR2 is SQIVND in the germline V gene (reference sequence). The CDR3 has 13 amino acids. CDR3 sequence reads: CASSIVMRGEQYF. The CDR3 region has the DNA TGTGCCAGTAGTATTGTGATGAGGGGCGAGCAGTACTTC.

This chain connects TRBV4-2 to TRBJ1-3; possibly TRBD1 for D (5 bases). The V gene's germline CDR1 is LGHNA and CDR2 YNFKEQ. V dropped 2 bases and J dropped 6 bases, with 11 bases sitting between them. The CDR3 spans 14 residues. This CDR3 is CASSQLGEENTIYF. CDR3 sequence (DNA): TGTGCCAGCAGCCAACTAGGGGAAGAAAACACCATATATTTT.

The chain uses TRBV6-5 and TRBJ2-7, with D unresolved. The CDR3 has 14 amino acids. Trimming shortened V by 2 bases and J by 9 bases, and 17 bases separated the two germline ends. The germline V gene encodes CDR1 MNHEY and CDR2 SVGAGI. The CDR3 coding sequence is TGTGCCAGCAGTTACACCTCACCTAACCTCGGGCAGTACTTC. This encodes CASSYTSPNLGQYF.

The V and J genes are TRBV11-3 and TRBJ1-1; D call uncertain. Germline CDR1 SGHNT, CDR2 YENEEA. V shed 1 base and J shed 5 bases, with 8 bases lying between them. The CDR3 sequence is 13 residues long. CDR3 residues: CASSLGAGTEAFF. CDR3 DNA sequence: TGTGCCAGCAGCTTAGGGGCGGGAACTGAAGCTTTCTTT.